This T cell receptor (beta chain) originates from a study of PD-1 blockade in classical Hodgkin lymphoma. Using immunoSEQ multiplex PCR, the repertoire was profiled, and TCRdb retains in-frame clones only, with some absent. Of about 35,000 clones in the sample, 75% to 90% were seen once. Specified time point: newly diagnosed, previously untreated cHL patient sample. CD4+ T cells were purified from thawed PBMCs by negative selection. Trimming pared 0 bases from V and 4 bases from J, leaving 15 bases between. Per the germline V gene, CDR1 is SGHRS and CDR2 is YFSETQ. This CDR3 contains 16 residues. Sequences were obtained from CD4+ T cells from blood. This chain joins TRBV5-1 and TRBJ2-3; weak D call: TRBD2 (6 bases). The TCR originated in a human donor with classical Hodgkin lymphoma. CDR3 nucleotide sequence: TGCGCCAGCAGCTTGGGGAACAGATGGGGGGCAGATACGCAGTATTTT. This encodes CASSLGNRWGADTQYF.